This T cell receptor (beta chain) stems from a study of blood T cells in healthy people across ages (dated by TCRdb to between 2014 and 2017). A note on the overall study: In model experiments, template switching captured roughly one uniquely barcoded TCR beta cDNA molecule for every two T cells. Age-related changes in TCR beta repertoire diversity were measured in the study by deep sequencing normalized with unique cDNA molecular identifiers. The donors were divided into four age groups: young (average about 16 years), middle-aged (about 40), aged (approximately 64) and long-lived (around 80). To avoid experimental bias, donors of different ages were distributed randomly across sequencing lanes. For two donors (one aged 18 to 30 and one aged 80 or older), the study analyzed two additional independent replicas of 1 million unique cDNA reads from the same blood draw. The paper as a whole reports these results and caveats: Total diversity estimates from one million sequenced T cells were considered lower bounds and underestimates. Conclusive comparison of naive and antigen-experienced compartments was prevented by the profiling of bulk unsorted PBMCs. As age increased, observed TCR beta diversity per million T cells dropped in a roughly linear way, and a significant reduction was already evident by age around 41. The long-lived group showed more naive CD4+ T cells, fewer expanded clones and increased TCR diversity than the aged group, suggesting age selection. Donor CMV infection status was unknown, potentially confounding age-related changes in expanded clonotypes. Observed TCR beta diversity correlated strongly with the percentage of naive T cells measured by flow cytometry.

The donors were roughly 40 Caucasian individuals from Russia, aged roughly 6 to 100 years, who were systemically healthy. Each donor gave ten milliliters of peripheral blood, drawn into EDTA-treated Vacutainer tubes. Ficoll-Paque density-gradient centrifugation was used to isolate PBMCs, with at least 6.5 million obtained per sample. Total RNA, at least 5 micrograms per sample, was extracted from PBMCs with Trizol reagent. For every donor, flow cytometry on a PBMC aliquot measured the percentage of naive CD45RAhigh/CD27high T cells. The CDR3 holds 11 amino acids from the cysteine to the phenylalanine. The read is trimmed to its CDR3 DNA, 33 bases read in frame from base 1. The V end loses 1 base and the J end loses 6 bases, and a stretch of 3 bases separates them. CDR1 and CDR2 are drawn from the germline V gene (reference sequence): GTSNPN, SVGIG. A note on this clonotype: Its specific antigen is unknown. The record has no base qualities; no much larger clone is one base away.

Library preparation employed 5' RACE. The data were produced on an Illumina HiSeq 2500. A second about 7 to 12 cycle PCR used a sample-barcoded 5' primer and a J-beta primer mix. A unique molecular identifier was introduced onto each TCR beta cDNA molecule by a template-switch 5' adaptor carrying 12 random nucleotides. At least 2.5 million CDR3-containing paired-end reads were obtained from each sample. First-strand cDNA was synthesized from all RNA with the Mint cDNA synthesis kit, primed by a TRBC-specific oligonucleotide. All cDNA was treated with uracil-DNA glycosylase and then went through a first 18-cycle PCR with the universal primers M1SS and BC2_uni_R. The authors processed their data as follows. Normalization of each sample was performed by random selection of 1 million high-quality reads, each carrying a distinct molecular identifier. Reads sharing molecular identifiers were discarded rather than binned into consensus sequences. MiTCR, set to a Q25 quality threshold and the strictest error-elimination algorithm, was used for CDR3 identification, clonotype clustering and error correction. Lower-bound total TCR beta diversity was estimated with a nonparametric unseen species model using Euler transformation. The public reads were reprocessed in TCRdb via fastp at Q25 and MiXCR, keeping in-frame beta chains. Each CDR3 protein appears once, grouped with its most common genes and DNA. The V and J calls here are based on TCRdb, not the publication. The sample records 550,000 to 800,000 distinct CDR3 sequences, 32% of which are singletons. Clones ranked in the top ten supply approximately 15% of the sample.

The receptor chain draws on TRBV30 and TRBJ2-2; the D gene assignment is ambiguous. The sample comprised blood. The clonotype originates from a woman of 80 years or more in good health. Donor details come from another sample of the same person, matched by shared clones. CDR3 sequence: CAWSGPGELFF. The nucleotides are TGTGCCTGGAGTGGACCCGGGGAGCTGTTTTTT.